This TCR beta chain was captured in a study of PD-1 blockade in mismatch repair-deficient tumors. In the case of this clone: Its antigen is unknown.

The CDR3 has 16 amino acids. The V gene lost 0 bases and the J gene lost 0 bases, with 11 bases spanning the gap. Germline assignment: CDR1 LGHNA and CDR2 YSLEER. All patients were mismatch repair deficient, assessed by either PCR or immunohistochemistry. Overall study findings and caveats: After pembrolizumab, tumor-resident clones rose rapidly, then generally contracted before radiologic responses.

TCRdb's table, derived via immunoSEQ multiplex PCR, lists solely in-frame clones and lacks some. The sample has about 110,000 clones, 65% to 80% seen once. The sample consisted of peripheral blood, taken 60 weeks after starting pembrolizumab. This clonotype originated in an adult with mismatch repair-deficient cancer. J is TRBJ1-1 and V is TRBV4-3; D gene unclear. CDR3 in amino acids: CASSQDEGFLNTEAFF. The CDR3 DNA is TGCGCCAGCAGCCAAGATGAAGGATTCTTGAACACTGAAGCTTTCTTT.